A single sample is the source of the 19 T cell receptor beta chains below, sequenced in a study of blood T cells in healthy people across ages. Sample-barcoded 5' priming and a J-beta primer mix drove a second PCR of about 6 to 12 cycles. TCRdb re-derived calls from the 5' RACE reads in MiXCR, one entry per CDR3 protein. Of about a million distinct CDR3 sequences in the sample, roughly 51% are singletons; the top ten hold over 20%. The sequenced sample was blood. The receptors originated from an older woman in good health.

V is TRBV4-2 and J is TRBJ1-5; D uncertain. The CDR3 is 16 residues long. Trimming cost V 0 bases and J 2 bases, with 11 bases left between them. Germline V gives CDR1 LGHNA, CDR2 YNFKEQ. CDR3 in DNA: TGTGCCAGCAGCCAAGATTGGCTGGGAGGCAATCAGCCCCAGCATTTT. Its protein product is CASSQDWLGGNQPQHF.

The chain is built from TRBV11-1 and TRBJ2-7, with D unresolved. The V gene's germline CDR1 is SGHAT and CDR2 FQDESV (reference sequence). V was trimmed by 5 bases and J by 5 bases, leaving 16 bases between them. The CDR3 totals 14 residues. Written as DNA, the CDR3 is TGTGCCAGCAGCCCCTGGGGTTCTCGGAACGAGCAGTACTTC. Protein: CASSPWGSRNEQYF.

This chain links TRBV7-9 with TRBJ2-3, with D perhaps given as TRBD1 or TRBD2 (5 bases each). V lost 3 bases, J lost 3 bases, and 10 bases lay in between. Germline V CDR1 and CDR2: SEHNR, FQNEAQ (reference sequence). The CDR3 length is 14 residues. CDR3 nucleotides: TGTGCCAGCAGCTTTGGGGACCCAACAGATACGCAGTATTTT. Translating gives CASSFGDPTDTQYF.

This clonotype was seen a handful of times. A read error may produce the germline difference seen at one junction end. The V call is TRBV20-1, the J call TRBJ2-7; either TRBD1 or TRBD2 may supply D (6 bases each). The J call may be faulty, since TRBJ2-1 better matches the DNA end. CDR1 is DFQATT, CDR2 SNEGSKA, per germline (reference sequence). The CDR3 is 14 residues long. DNA of the CDR3: TGCAGCGCTAGCAGGGGAGGATTTCTGGGTGAGCAGTTCTTC. Its translation is CSASRGGFLGEQFF.

Written as DNA, the CDR3 is TGTGCCAGCAGTGTCCGACAGACAAGTAGGGAAGCTTTCTTT. Its protein is CASSVRQTSREAFF. The J gene is TRBJ1-1, the V gene TRBV27, with D maybe TRBD1 (5 bases). This CDR3 comprises 14 residues. The V gene lost 5 bases and the J gene lost 8 bases, with 18 bases spanning the gap. From germline, CDR1 is MNHEY and CDR2 SMNVEV (reference sequence).

The table lists this clonotype with a few counts. The CDR3 DNA is TGTGCCAGCAGCGACAGCGGGATAGGTTTCGAGCAGTACTTC. Translation gives CASSDSGIGFEQYF. The genes are TRBV5-6 and TRBJ2-7; 7 bases line up with TRBD2. J gave up 6 bases and V 4 bases, and 10 bases lay outside the gene matches. This CDR3 is 14 amino acids long. The V gene's germline CDR1 is SGHDT and CDR2 YYEEEE.

V usage is TRBV3-1 and J usage is TRBJ2-3; TRBD1 matches 10 bases. The length of the CDR3 is 16 residues. Germline V gives CDR1 LGHDT, CDR2 YNNKEL (reference sequence). J gave up 0 bases and V 5 bases, and 5 bases lay outside the gene matches. CDR3 bases: TGTGCCAGCAGCTCCGGGACAGGGGTCAGCACAGATACGCAGTATTTT. Translating gives CASSSGTGVSTDTQYF.

The genes are TRBV9 and TRBJ1-4, with D possibly being TRBD1 (5 bases). V was shortened by 4 bases and J by 6 bases, with 16 bases between the two germline ends. This CDR3 contains 15 residues. Germline V gene data show CDR1 as SGDLS and CDR2 as YYNGEE. CDR3 DNA sequence: TGTGCCAGCAGCCACTTGGGGGAGGTTTATGAAAAACTGTTTTTT. It is translated as CASSHLGEVYEKLFF.

Only a few counts were recorded for this clonotype. In nucleotides, the CDR3 is TGTGCCAGCAGCTTTTCTGCGGGAGGCGGGGAGACCCAGTACTTC. Amino acid sequence: CASSFSAGGGETQYF. The chain has TRBV7-2 and TRBJ2-5, with 8 bases aligning to TRBD2. The J segment lost 5 bases and the V segment lost 3 bases, leaving 8 bases of the junction unmatched. This CDR3 is 15 amino acids long. Looked up from germline, CDR1 is SGHTA and CDR2 is FQGNSA.

V gene TRBV28 combines with J gene TRBJ1-2; D gene ambiguous. Per the germline V gene, CDR1 is MDHEN and CDR2 is SYDVKM. The V and J ends lost 3 bases and 8 bases respectively, with 13 bases between them. CDR3 size: 13 residues. CDR3 region: CASSLSSVRGYTF. DNA for the CDR3: TGTGCCAGCAGTTTGTCTTCCGTCAGGGGCTACACCTTC.

The chain employs TRBV12-3 or TRBV12-4 and TRBJ2-5, with 11 bases identical to TRBD2. V lost 5 bases, J lost 4 bases, and 9 bases stayed unmatched. The CDR3 consists of 16 residues. The CDR3 DNA reads as TGTGCCAGCAGTCCGCTAGCGGGAGGAAATGGAGAGACCCAGTACTTC. Encoded protein: CASSPLAGGNGETQYF.

The chain links TRBV10-3 to TRBJ2-2; 8 bases fit TRBD2. The V and J ends lost 2 bases and 2 bases, in that order; junction bases with no gene match: 1. The CDR3 extends over 15 amino acids. The germline V gene encodes CDR1 ENHRY and CDR2 SYGVKD. In DNA form, the CDR3 reads TGTGCCATCAGTGAGAGCGGGAGTAACACCGGGGAGCTGTTTTTT. This translates into CAISESGSNTGELFF.

The genes are TRBV27 and TRBJ2-1; tentative D call: TRBD1 (6 bases). The germline gives CDR1 MNHEY, CDR2 SMNVEV (reference sequence). V was pared by 1 base and J by 3 bases, with 19 bases between. This CDR3 contains 18 residues. The CDR3: CASSLFQRNRGSYNEQFF. DNA for the CDR3: TGTGCCAGCAGTTTATTTCAGCGTAATAGGGGGAGCTACAATGAGCAGTTCTTC.

This clonotype was seen repeatedly, ten times or more. The chain recombines TRBV11-2 with TRBJ2-3; 13 bases line up with TRBD2. V was clipped by 5 bases and J by 4 bases; unmatched bases: 3. Per the germline V gene, CDR1 is SGHAT and CDR2 is FQNNGV. This CDR3 comprises 15 residues. CDR3 protein: CASSAGLAGADTQYF. CDR3 DNA sequence: TGTGCCAGCAGCGCCGGACTAGCGGGAGCAGATACGCAGTATTTT.

This rearrangement joins TRBV20-1 to TRBJ2-1, with 11 bases fitting TRBD1. The CDR3 extends over 13 amino acids. Germline-derived CDR1 and CDR2 are DFQATT and SNEGSKA (reference sequence). The CDR3 loop reads CNWDRGTYNEQFF. The CDR3 nucleotides read TGCAACTGGGACAGGGGGACCTACAATGAGCAGTTCTTC.

CDR3 sequence (DNA): TGTGCCAGCACGACAGGGGACTTGCGGACAGATACGCAGTATTTT. The encoded protein is CASTTGDLRTDTQYF. The chain is built from TRBV5-4 and TRBJ2-3; 8 bases map to TRBD1. V gave up 6 bases and J gave up 3 bases; unmatched junction bases: 9. CDR3 length: 15 amino acids. Germline loops: CDR1 SGHNT, CDR2 YYREEE (reference sequence). The full variable domain, in which reference TRBV5-4 and TRBJ2-3 provide the parts outside the CDR3, is ETGVTQSPTHLIKTRGQQVTLRCSSQSGHNTVSWYQQALGQGPQFIFQYYREEENGRGNFPPRFSGLQFPNYSSELNVNALELDDSALYLCASTTGDLRTDTQYFGPGTRLTVL.

This CDR3 is CASSWGSGELYEQYF. The CDR3 DNA follows: TGTGCCAGCAGTTGGGGGAGCGGGGAGCTCTACGAGCAGTACTTC. V usage is TRBV6-5 and J usage is TRBJ2-7; TRBD2 agrees at 7 bases. There are 15 residues in the CDR3. J was trimmed by 3 bases and V by 4 bases; bases with no gene match: 9. Germline CDR1 MNHEY, CDR2 SVGAGI.

This clonotype is a singleton in its sample. The rearrangement links TRBV10-3 to TRBJ2-7; 8 nucleotides line up with TRBD1. This CDR3 comprises 15 residues. The ends lost 3 bases at V and 6 bases at J; junction bases unmatched: 10. Looked up from germline, CDR1 is ENHRY and CDR2 is SYGVKD. CDR3: CAISDPRQGAGEQYF. The CDR3 DNA reads as TGTGCCATCAGTGATCCTCGGCAGGGGGCGGGCGAGCAGTACTTC.

The chain carries TRBV6-2 or TRBV6-3 and TRBJ2-1, with D unresolved. Trimming took off 5 bases at V and 3 bases at J, with 11 bases between the two ends. Germline values: CDR1 MNHEY, CDR2 SVGEGT. There are 14 residues in the CDR3. CDR3 sequence (DNA): TGTGCCAGCAGTCGTCCGGGCAACTACAATGAGCAGTTCTTC. Translating gives CASSRPGNYNEQFF.